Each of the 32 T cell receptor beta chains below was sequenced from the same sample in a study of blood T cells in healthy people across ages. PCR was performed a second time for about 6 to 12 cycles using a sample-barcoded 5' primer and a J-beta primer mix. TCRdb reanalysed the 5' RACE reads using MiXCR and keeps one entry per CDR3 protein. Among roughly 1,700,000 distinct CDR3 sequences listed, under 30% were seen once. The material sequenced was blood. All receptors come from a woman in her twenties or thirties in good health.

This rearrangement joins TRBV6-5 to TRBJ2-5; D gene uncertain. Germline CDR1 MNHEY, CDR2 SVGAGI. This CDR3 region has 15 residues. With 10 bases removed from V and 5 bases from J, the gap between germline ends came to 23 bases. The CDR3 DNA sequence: TGTGCCACCCAGACCGCCAGGACGGCGACGGAGACCCAGTACTTC. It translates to CATQTARTATETQYF.

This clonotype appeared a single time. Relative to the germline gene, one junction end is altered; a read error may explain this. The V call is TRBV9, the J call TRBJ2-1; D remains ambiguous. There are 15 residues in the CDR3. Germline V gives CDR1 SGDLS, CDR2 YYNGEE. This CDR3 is CASGVDSAHYNEQFF. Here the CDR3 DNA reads TGTGCCAGCGGCGTAGACTCGGCTCACTACAATGAGCAGTTCTTC.

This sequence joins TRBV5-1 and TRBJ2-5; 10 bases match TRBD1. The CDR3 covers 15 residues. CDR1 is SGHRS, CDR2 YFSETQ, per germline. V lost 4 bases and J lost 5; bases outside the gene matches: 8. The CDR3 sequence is CASSRTTGGRETQYF. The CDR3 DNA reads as TGCGCCAGCAGCCGAACGACAGGGGGCCGGGAGACCCAGTACTTC.

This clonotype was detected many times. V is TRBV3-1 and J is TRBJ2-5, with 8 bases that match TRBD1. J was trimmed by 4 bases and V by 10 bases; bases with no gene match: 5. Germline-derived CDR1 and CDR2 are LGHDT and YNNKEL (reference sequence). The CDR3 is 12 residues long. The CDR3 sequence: CATETGVETQYF. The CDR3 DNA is TGTGCCACCGAGACAGGGGTAGAGACCCAGTACTTC.

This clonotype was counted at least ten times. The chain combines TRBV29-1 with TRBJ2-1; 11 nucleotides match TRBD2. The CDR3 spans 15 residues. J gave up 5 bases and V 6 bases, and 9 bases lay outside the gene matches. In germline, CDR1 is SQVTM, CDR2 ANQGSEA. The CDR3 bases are TGCAGCGTGGATCCCGGGACTAGCGGCAACAATGAGCAGTTCTTC. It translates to CSVDPGTSGNNEQFF.

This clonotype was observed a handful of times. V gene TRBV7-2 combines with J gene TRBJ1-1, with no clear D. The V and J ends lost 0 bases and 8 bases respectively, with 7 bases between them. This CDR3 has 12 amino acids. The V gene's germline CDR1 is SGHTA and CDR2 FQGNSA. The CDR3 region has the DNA TGTGCCAGCAGCTTAGCGCTTCTCGAAGCTTTCTTT. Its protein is CASSLALLEAFF.

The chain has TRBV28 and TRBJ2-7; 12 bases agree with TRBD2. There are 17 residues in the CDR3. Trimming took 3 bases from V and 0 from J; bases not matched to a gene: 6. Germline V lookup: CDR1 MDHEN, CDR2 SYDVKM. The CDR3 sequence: CASSFASGRGNSYEQYF. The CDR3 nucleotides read TGTGCCAGCAGTTTCGCTAGCGGGAGGGGAAACTCCTACGAGCAGTACTTC.

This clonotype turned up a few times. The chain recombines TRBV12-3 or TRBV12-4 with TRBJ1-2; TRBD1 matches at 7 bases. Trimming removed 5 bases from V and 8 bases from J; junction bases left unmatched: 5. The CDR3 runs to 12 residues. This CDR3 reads CASSQGVRGYTF. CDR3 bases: TGTGCCAGCAGTCAGGGGGTCCGGGGCTACACCTTC.

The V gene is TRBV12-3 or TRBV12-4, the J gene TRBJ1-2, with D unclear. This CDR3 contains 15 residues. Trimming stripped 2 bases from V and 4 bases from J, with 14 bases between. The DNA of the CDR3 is TGTGCCAGCAGTTTAAGTCGCGGAGGCCCCTATGGCTACACCTTC. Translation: CASSLSRGGPYGYTF.

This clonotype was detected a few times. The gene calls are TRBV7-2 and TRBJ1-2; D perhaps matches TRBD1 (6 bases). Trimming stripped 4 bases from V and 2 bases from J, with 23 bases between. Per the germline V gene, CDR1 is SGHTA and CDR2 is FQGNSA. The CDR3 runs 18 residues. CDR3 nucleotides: TGTGCCAGCAGCTCCCGAGGGACATGGGGACCTCTCAACTATGGCTACACCTTC. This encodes CASSSRGTWGPLNYGYTF.

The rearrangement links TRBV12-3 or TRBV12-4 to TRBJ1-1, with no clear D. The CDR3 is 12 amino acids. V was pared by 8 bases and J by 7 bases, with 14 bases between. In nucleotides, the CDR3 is TGTGCCAGCGGACCATTATTTGGTGAAGCTTTCTTT. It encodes CASGPLFGEAFF.

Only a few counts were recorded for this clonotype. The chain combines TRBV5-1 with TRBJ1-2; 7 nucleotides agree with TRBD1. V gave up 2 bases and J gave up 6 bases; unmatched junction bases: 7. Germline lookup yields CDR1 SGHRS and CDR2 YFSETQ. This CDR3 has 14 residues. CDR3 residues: CASSFTQGLNGYTF. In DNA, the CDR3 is TGCGCCAGCAGCTTTACACAGGGGCTGAATGGCTACACCTTC. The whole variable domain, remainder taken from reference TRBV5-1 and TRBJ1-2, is KAGVTQTPRYLIKTRGQQVTLSCSPISGHRSVSWYQQTPGQGLQFLFEYFSETQRNKGNFPGRFSGRQFSNSRSEMNVSTLELGDSALYLCASSFTQGLNGYTFGSGTRLTVV.

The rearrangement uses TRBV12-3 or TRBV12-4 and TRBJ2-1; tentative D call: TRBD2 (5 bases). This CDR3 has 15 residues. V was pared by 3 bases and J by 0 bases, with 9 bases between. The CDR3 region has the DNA TGTGCCAGCAGTTTTGCGGAGGCCTCCTACAATGAGCAGTTCTTC. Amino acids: CASSFAEASYNEQFF.

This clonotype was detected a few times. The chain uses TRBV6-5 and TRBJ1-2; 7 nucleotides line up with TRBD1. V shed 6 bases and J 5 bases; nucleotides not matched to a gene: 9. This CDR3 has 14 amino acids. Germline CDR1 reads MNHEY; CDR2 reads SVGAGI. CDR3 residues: CASSRQETGYGYTF. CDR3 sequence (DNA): TGTGCCAGCAGCCGGCAAGAGACAGGGTATGGCTACACCTTC.

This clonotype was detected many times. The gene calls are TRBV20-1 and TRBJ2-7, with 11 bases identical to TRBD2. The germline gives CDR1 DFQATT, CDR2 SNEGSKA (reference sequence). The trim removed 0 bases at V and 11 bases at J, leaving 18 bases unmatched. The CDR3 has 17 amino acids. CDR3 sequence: CSAREPGRLAGLPREYF. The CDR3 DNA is TGCAGTGCTAGAGAGCCAGGGCGACTAGCGGGGTTGCCACGGGAGTACTTC.

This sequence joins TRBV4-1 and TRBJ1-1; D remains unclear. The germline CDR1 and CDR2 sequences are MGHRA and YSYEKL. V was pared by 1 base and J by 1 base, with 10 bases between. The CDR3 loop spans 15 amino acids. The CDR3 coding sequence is TGCGCCAGCAGCCAAGTCGGCGCACAGAACACTGAAGCTTTCTTT. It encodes CASSQVGAQNTEAFF.

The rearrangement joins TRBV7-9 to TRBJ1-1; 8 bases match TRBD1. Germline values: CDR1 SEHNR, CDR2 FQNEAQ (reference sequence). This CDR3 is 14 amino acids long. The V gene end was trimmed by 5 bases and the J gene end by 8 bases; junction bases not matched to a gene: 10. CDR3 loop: CASSPDRGIAEAFF. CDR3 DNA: TGTGCCAGCAGCCCAGACAGGGGAATCGCCGAAGCTTTCTTT.

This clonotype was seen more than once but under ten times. CDR3 in amino acids: CASSLGTGINEKLFF. CDR3 sequence (DNA): TGTGCCAGCAGCTTAGGGACAGGGATTAATGAAAAACTGTTTTTT. The chain combines TRBV7-6 with TRBJ1-4, with TRBD1 matching over 8 bases. Per germline, CDR1 SGHVS and CDR2 FNYEAQ. V lost 1 base to trimming and J lost 4 bases; unmatched junction nucleotides: 2. CDR3 length equals 15 residues.

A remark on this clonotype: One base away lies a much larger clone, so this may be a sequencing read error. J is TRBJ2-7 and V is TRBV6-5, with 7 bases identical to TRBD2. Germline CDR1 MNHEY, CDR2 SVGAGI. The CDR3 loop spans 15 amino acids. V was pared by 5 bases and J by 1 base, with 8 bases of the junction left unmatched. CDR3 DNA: TGTGCCAGCAGTCGAATGACTAGCACGTCCTACGAGCAGTACTTC. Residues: CASSRMTSTSYEQYF.

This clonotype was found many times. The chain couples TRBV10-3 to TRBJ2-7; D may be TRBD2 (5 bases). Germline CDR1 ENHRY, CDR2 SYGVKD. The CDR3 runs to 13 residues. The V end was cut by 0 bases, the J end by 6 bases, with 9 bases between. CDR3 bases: TGTGCCATCAGTGAGTCCTTGAGGGTCGAGCAGTACTTC. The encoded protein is CAISESLRVEQYF.

CDR3 DNA sequence: TGCAGTGCTAAGGACGGACGCACGAACACTGAAGCTTTCTTT. Translation gives CSAKDGRTNTEAFF. V and J are TRBV20-1 and TRBJ1-1; no firm D call. The CDR3 contains 14 residues. Trimming removed 4 bases at V and 1 base at J, with 13 bases between. CDR1 is DFQATT, CDR2 SNEGSKA, per germline (reference sequence).

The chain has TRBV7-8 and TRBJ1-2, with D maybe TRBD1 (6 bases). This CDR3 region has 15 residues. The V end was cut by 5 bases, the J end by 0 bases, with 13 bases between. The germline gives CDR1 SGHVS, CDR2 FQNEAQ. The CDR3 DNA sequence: TGTGCCAGCAGCCCACGGGACATAGCTAACTATGGCTACACCTTC. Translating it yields CASSPRDIANYGYTF.

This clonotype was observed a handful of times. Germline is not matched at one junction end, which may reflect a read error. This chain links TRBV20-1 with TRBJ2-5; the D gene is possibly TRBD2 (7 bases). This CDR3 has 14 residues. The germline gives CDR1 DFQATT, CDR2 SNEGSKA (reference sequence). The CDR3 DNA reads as TGCAGTACTAGAGAGGGGGGGCAACAAGAGACCCAGTACTTC. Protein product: CSTREGGQQETQYF.

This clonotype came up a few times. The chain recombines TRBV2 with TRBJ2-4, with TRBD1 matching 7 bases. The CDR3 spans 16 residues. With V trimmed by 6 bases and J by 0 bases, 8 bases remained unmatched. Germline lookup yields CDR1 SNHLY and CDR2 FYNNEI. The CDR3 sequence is CASSDRAGLAKNIQYF. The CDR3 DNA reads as TGTGCCAGCAGCGACAGGGCGGGCCTAGCCAAAAACATTCAGTACTTC.

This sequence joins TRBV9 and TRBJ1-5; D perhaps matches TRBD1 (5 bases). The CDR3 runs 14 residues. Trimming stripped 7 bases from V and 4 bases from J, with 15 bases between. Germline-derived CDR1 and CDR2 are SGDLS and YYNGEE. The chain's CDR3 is CASSRGRQNQPQHF. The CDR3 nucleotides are TGTGCCAGCTCCCGGGGCCGACAGAATCAGCCCCAGCATTTT.

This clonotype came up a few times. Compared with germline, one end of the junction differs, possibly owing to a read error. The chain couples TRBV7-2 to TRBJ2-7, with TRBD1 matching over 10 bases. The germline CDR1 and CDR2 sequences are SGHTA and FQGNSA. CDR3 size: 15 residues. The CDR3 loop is CACSLAGQGSYEQYF. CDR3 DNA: TGTGCCTGCAGCTTGGCGGGACAGGGGTCCTACGAGCAGTACTTC.

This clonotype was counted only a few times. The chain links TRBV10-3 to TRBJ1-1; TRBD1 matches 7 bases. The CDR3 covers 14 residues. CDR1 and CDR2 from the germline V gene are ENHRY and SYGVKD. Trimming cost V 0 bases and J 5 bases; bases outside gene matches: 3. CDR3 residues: CAISESSGGTEAFF. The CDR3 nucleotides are TGTGCCATCAGTGAGTCGTCAGGGGGAACTGAAGCTTTCTTT.

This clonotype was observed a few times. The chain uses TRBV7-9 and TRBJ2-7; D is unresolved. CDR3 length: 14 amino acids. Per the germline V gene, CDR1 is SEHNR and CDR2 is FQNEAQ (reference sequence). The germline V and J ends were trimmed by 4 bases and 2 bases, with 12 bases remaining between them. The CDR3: CASSSSSPAYEQYF. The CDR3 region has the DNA TGTGCCAGCAGCTCCTCTAGTCCAGCCTACGAGCAGTACTTC.

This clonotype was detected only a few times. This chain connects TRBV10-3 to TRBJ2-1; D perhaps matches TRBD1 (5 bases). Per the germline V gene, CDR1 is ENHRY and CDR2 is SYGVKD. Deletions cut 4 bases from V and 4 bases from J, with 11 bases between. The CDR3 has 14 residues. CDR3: CAISGGDRYNEQFF. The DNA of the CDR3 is TGTGCCATCAGTGGGGGCGATAGGTACAATGAGCAGTTCTTC.

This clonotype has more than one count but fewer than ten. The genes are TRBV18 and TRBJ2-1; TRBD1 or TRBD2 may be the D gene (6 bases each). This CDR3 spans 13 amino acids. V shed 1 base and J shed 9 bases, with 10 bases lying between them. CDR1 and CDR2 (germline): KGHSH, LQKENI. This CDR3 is CASSPQGGGEQFF. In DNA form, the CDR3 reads TGTGCCAGCTCACCACAAGGAGGGGGTGAGCAGTTCTTC.

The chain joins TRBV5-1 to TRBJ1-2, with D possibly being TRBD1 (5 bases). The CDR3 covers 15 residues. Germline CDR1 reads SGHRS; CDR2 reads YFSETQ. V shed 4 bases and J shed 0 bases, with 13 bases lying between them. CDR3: CASSGRDGANYGYTF. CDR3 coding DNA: TGCGCCAGCAGCGGCCGGGACGGAGCTAACTATGGCTACACCTTC.

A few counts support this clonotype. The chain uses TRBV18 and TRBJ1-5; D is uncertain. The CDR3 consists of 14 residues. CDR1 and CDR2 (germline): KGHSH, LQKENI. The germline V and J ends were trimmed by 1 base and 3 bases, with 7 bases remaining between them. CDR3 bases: TGTGCCAGCTCACCACATACAGACAATCAGCCCCAGCATTTT. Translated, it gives CASSPHTDNQPQHF.